This TCR beta chain appears in the sequencing data of a study of T-cell memory formation after mild COVID-19. Background on the study: TCR clusters showed largely donor specificity.

Trimming left V 5 bases short and J 1 base short, with 8 bases between. The CDR3 is 14 amino acids. Germline CDR1 and CDR2: SEHNR and FQNEAQ (reference sequence). TCRdb re-derived calls from the 5' RACE reads in MiXCR, one entry per CDR3 protein. The table includes under 400,000 distinct CDR3 sequences, around 20% detected once. Findings and limits, study-wide: CD4/CD8 balance held among clones contracting day 15 to 85, and later expanders leaned CD4+. The main location of contracting CD4+ clones was CM and EM, and that of contracting CD8+ clones was EMRA.

A single count supports this clonotype. Its antigen remains unidentified. V and J are TRBV7-9 and TRBJ1-4, with D tentatively TRBD1 (6 bases). The TCR was taken from an adult woman who had mild COVID-19 (a few samples of this study predate the infection). Cell type and time point are not known. The sequenced material came from PBMCs or a T cell subset sorted from them (not recorded which). The CDR3 loop reads CASSPQGTNEKLFF. The CDR3 DNA follows: TGTGCCAGCAGCCCACAGGGAACTAATGAAAAACTGTTTTTT.